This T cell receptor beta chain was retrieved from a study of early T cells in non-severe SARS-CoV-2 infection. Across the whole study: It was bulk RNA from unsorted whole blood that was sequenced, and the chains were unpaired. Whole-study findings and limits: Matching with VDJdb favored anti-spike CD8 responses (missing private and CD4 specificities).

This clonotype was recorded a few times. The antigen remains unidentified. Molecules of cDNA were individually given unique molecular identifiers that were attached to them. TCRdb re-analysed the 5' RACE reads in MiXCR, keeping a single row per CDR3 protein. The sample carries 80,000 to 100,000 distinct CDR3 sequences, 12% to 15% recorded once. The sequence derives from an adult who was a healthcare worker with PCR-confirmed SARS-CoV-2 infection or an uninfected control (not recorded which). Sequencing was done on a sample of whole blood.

CDR3 sequence reads: CASSQDHPSLGTEAFF. As DNA, the CDR3 is TGTGCCAGCAGCCAAGATCACCCGAGCCTGGGGACTGAAGCTTTCTTT. The chain couples TRBV14 to TRBJ1-1; unclear D gene. Germline values: CDR1 SGHDN, CDR2 FVKESK. The V gene lost 0 bases and the J gene lost 5 bases, with 16 bases spanning the gap. There are 16 residues in the CDR3.